The 24 T cell receptor beta chains listed next were all sequenced from one sample in a study of shared clonotypes between healthy human individuals (dated by TCRdb to between 2020 and 2021). The method behind the library was the immunoSEQ multiplex PCR assay. TCRdb limited this immuneACCESS table to in-frame rearrangements with V and J called. A share of clones is missing; checked studies link under half to unresolved V genes, and the rest is unexplained. This sample lists hundreds of thousands of clones; around two thirds were detected once. The top ten clonotypes cover over 1.5% of the sample. Source material: memory CD4+ T cells sorted from blood. The cell subset or site tag for this specimen amounts to: CD45RA-negative fraction. These receptors all stem from a woman aged 25 to 39 in good health.

This chain connects TRBV11-2 to TRBJ1-1, with D possibly being TRBD1 (6 bases). Trimming took off 2 bases at V and 2 bases at J, with 12 bases between the two ends. Germline values: CDR1 SGHAT, CDR2 FQNNGV. The length of the CDR3 is 15 residues. CDR3 in amino acids: CASSLSWGGNTEAFF. The CDR3, as DNA: TGTGCCAGCAGCTTATCTTGGGGGGGCAACACTGAAGCTTTCTTT. Drawing the rest from reference TRBV11-2 and TRBJ1-1, the complete variable domain is EAGVAQSPRYKIIEKRQSVAFWCNPISGHATLYWYQQILGQGPKLLIQFQNNGVVDDSQLPKDRFSAERLKGVDSTLKIQPAKLEDSAVYLCASSLSWGGNTEAFFGQGTRLTVV.

The chain uses TRBV6-6 and TRBJ2-7; D is possibly TRBD1 or TRBD2 (5 bases each). Germline CDR1 is MNHNY and CDR2 is SVGAGI (reference sequence). The CDR3 covers 13 residues. V shed 2 bases and J shed 7 bases, with 12 bases lying between them. CDR3 bases: TGTGCCAGCAGTTACGAAGGGACCTGGGAGCAGTACTTC. Encoded protein: CASSYEGTWEQYF.

This clone was seen a handful of times. The CDR3 coding sequence is TGTGCCAGCAACCTAGGGACAGGGTCCCCCGGGGAGCTGTTTTTT. Residues: CASNLGTGSPGELFF. The chain recombines TRBV7-9 with TRBJ2-2; 9 bases are a match to TRBD1. Germline V gene sequence: CDR1 SEHNR, CDR2 FQNEAQ (reference sequence). Losses at the gene ends were 7 bases for V and 6 bases for J; bases not matched to a gene: 9. The CDR3 is 15 residues long.

This clone was counted at least ten times. Additional DNA sequences in this sample encode the identical CDR3. This chain joins TRBV11-2 and TRBJ2-1, with unresolved D. Per germline, CDR1 SGHAT and CDR2 FQNNGV. There are 13 residues in the CDR3. Trimming cost V 6 bases and J 6 bases, with 12 bases left between them. CDR3 sequence (DNA): TGTGCCAGCAGTTTGGGCGGCTCCAATGAGCAGTTCTTC. This gives the protein CASSLGGSNEQFF.

V usage is TRBV6-6 and J usage is TRBJ1-1; D not certain. CDR1 and CDR2 from the germline V gene are MNHNY and SVGAGI (reference sequence). V was cut by 7 bases and J by 8 bases, with 20 bases left in between. The CDR3 is 14 residues long. In DNA, the CDR3 is TGTGCCAGCACCCTTGACGGGCGAGTCAAGGAAGCTTTCTTT. Translating gives CASTLDGRVKEAFF.

This clone appeared once. The chain combines TRBV6-1 with TRBJ2-7, with a tentative D call TRBD2 (6 bases). The CDR3 runs 15 residues. Trimming removed 1 base from V and 5 bases from J, with 15 bases in between. Germline V CDR1 and CDR2: MNHNS, SASEGT. CDR3 nucleotide sequence: TGTGCCAGCAGTGAAGAGATGGGAGGTAAGGACGAGCAGTACTTC. It yields the protein CASSEEMGGKDEQYF.

The chain employs TRBV11-2 and TRBJ2-5, with D perhaps being TRBD1 or TRBD2 (5 bases each). Deletions cut 3 bases from V and 4 bases from J, with 9 bases between. This CDR3 is 13 amino acids long. Germline CDR1 SGHAT, CDR2 FQNNGV. In DNA, the CDR3 is TGTGCCAGCAGCTTCTCAGGGACAGAGACCCAGTACTTC. Translation: CASSFSGTETQYF.

This clone appeared a single time. The V gene is TRBV11-2, the J gene TRBJ1-4; D is possibly TRBD1 (6 bases). In germline, CDR1 is SGHAT, CDR2 FQNNGV. V was shortened by 7 bases and J by 8 bases, with 17 bases between the two germline ends. The CDR3 contains 14 residues. The CDR3: CASNQGQGYEKLFF. The DNA of the CDR3 is TGTGCCAGCAACCAGGGGCAGGGGTACGAAAAACTGTTTTTT.

This clone occurred a few times. The rearrangement uses TRBV5-6 and TRBJ2-3; no firm D call. With 2 bases removed from V and 6 bases from J, the gap between germline ends came to 13 bases. CDR1 and CDR2 (germline): SGHDT, YYEEEE. The CDR3 has 14 residues. The CDR3 DNA reads as TGTGCCAGCAGCTTTAGGAGTAATCGGGATACGCAGTATTTT. This translates into CASSFRSNRDTQYF.

The chain joins TRBV21-1 to TRBJ2-6; the table's D call, TRBD1, has no DNA check behind it. TRBV21-1 is annotated as a pseudogene. There are 19 residues in the CDR3. The DNA of the CDR3 is TGTGCCAGCAGCAAAGGTACGGACAGGGTACCATCTGGGGCCAACGTCCTGACTTTC. Its translation: CASSKGTDRVPSGANVLTF.

V is TRBV28 and J is TRBJ1-3, with 7 bases lining up with TRBD1. This CDR3 region has 15 residues. CDR1 and CDR2 (germline): MDHEN, SYDVKM. With V trimmed by 4 bases and J by 4 bases, 7 bases remained unmatched. Here the CDR3 reads CASSSSGTDGNTIYF. CDR3 nucleotides: TGTGCCAGCAGTTCATCCGGGACAGACGGAAACACCATATATTTT.

In its sample, this clone was seen a few times. With a much larger clone just one base away, this may be a read error. Within the sample, other DNA sequences also encode this same CDR3. The chain employs TRBV28 and TRBJ1-1; D remains ambiguous. The V end was cut by 2 bases, the J end by 0 bases, with 1 base between. CDR3 length: 12 amino acids. Germline CDR1 MDHEN, CDR2 SYDVKM. Here the CDR3 reads CASSLLNTEAFF. CDR3 DNA: TGTGCCAGCAGTTTACTGAACACTGAAGCTTTCTTT.

The gene calls are TRBV30 and TRBJ2-2; D not certain. Germline lookup yields CDR1 GTSNPN and CDR2 SVGIG (reference sequence). The CDR3 has 14 residues. The V end lost 0 bases, the J end lost 7 bases, and 12 bases lay between the germline ends. The CDR3 DNA reads as TGTGCCTGGAGTGTAGGAGTCCGCAGCGGGGAGCTGTTTTTT. Protein product: CAWSVGVRSGELFF.

The chain employs TRBV15 and TRBJ1-1; D call uncertain. Looked up from germline, CDR1 is LNHNV and CDR2 is YYDKDF (reference sequence). With 5 bases removed from V and 6 bases from J, the gap between germline ends came to 10 bases. The length of the CDR3 is 12 residues. CDR3 region: CATSLWGAEAFF. The CDR3 DNA sequence: TGTGCCACCAGCTTGTGGGGTGCTGAAGCTTTCTTT.

This rearrangement joins TRBV4-1 to TRBJ2-4; TRBD2 matches 10 bases. The CDR3 is 18 residues long. Germline-derived CDR1 and CDR2 are MGHRA and YSYEKL. The V gene end was trimmed by 1 base and the J gene end by 3 bases; junction bases not matched to a gene: 9. This CDR3 is CASSQGFLAGDRKNIQYF. Written as DNA, the CDR3 is TGCGCCAGCAGCCAAGGTTTCCTAGCGGGAGATCGCAAAAACATTCAGTACTTC.

As for this clone: Only one base separates this from a far larger clonotype, so it likely reflects a read error. Within the sample, other DNA sequences also encode this same CDR3. The chain joins TRBV7-2 to TRBJ2-1; D gene unclear. The V end was cut by 3 bases, the J end by 5 bases, with 8 bases between. This CDR3 is 13 amino acids long. The germline gives CDR1 SGHTA, CDR2 FQGNSA. CDR3 DNA: TGTGCCAGCAGCTTGAGGACCGACAATGAGCAGTTCTTC. Its protein is CASSLRTDNEQFF. Using reference TRBV7-2 and TRBJ2-1 for the parts outside the CDR3, the full variable domain is GAGVSQSPSNKVTEKGKDVELRCDPISGHTALYWYRQSLGQGLEFLIYFQGNSAPDKSGLPSDRFSAERTGGSVSTLTIQRTQQEDSAVYLCASSLRTDNEQFFGPGTRLTVL.

The chain links TRBV19 to TRBJ2-7, with D hard to call. The CDR3 has 16 residues. The V gene's germline CDR1 is LNHDA and CDR2 SQIVND (reference sequence). Deletions cut 1 base from V and 1 base from J, with 14 bases between. CDR3 protein: CASSIGSSQKSYEQYF. The CDR3 coding sequence is TGTGCCAGTAGTATAGGGTCAAGCCAAAAATCCTACGAGCAGTACTTC.

This chain connects TRBV5-4 to TRBJ2-3, with TRBD2 identical over 9 bases. Germline V gene sequence: CDR1 SGHNT, CDR2 YYREEE (reference sequence). The CDR3 has 16 amino acids. With 1 base clipped from V and 5 bases from J, the junction kept 8 bases outside the gene matches. The CDR3 DNA reads TGTGCCAGCAGCTTGTTTCTAGCGGGAACGTTAGATACGCAGTATTTT. Amino acids: CASSLFLAGTLDTQYF.

The J gene is TRBJ1-1, the V gene TRBV28; a possible D gene is TRBD1 (5 bases). The CDR3 has 15 residues. Germline V CDR1 and CDR2: MDHEN, SYDVKM. Trimming removed 2 bases at V and 1 base at J, with 11 bases between. The CDR3: CASSLTDRPNTEAFF. The CDR3 DNA sequence: TGTGCCAGCAGTTTAACCGACAGACCGAACACTGAAGCTTTCTTT.

This clone is a singleton in its sample. The rearrangement uses TRBV14 and TRBJ2-1; D remains unclear. The CDR3 length is 13 residues. V gave up 0 bases and J gave up 6 bases, with 6 bases separating them. CDR1 is SGHDN and CDR2 is FVKESK in the germline V gene. In nucleotides, the CDR3 is TGTGCCAGCAGCCAAGATCTTATCAATGAGCAGTTCTTC. As protein: CASSQDLINEQFF.

The CDR3 spells CASSHQGYGYTF. In DNA form, the CDR3 reads TGTGCCAGCAGTCACCAGGGATATGGCTACACCTTC. V gene TRBV6-5 combines with J gene TRBJ1-2; tentatively, D is TRBD1 (5 bases). V was cut by 5 bases and J by 5 bases, with 9 bases left in between. The germline V gene has CDR1 MNHEY and CDR2 SVGAGI. This CDR3 is 12 amino acids long.

The chain joins TRBV5-1 to TRBJ2-2; 7 bases agree with TRBD1. The junction had 4 bases not matched to a gene; V was cut back by 1 base and J by 4 bases. Germline-derived CDR1 and CDR2 are SGHRS and YFSETQ. The CDR3 has 15 residues. CDR3 nucleotides: TGCGCCAGCAGCTTGTCAACAGGGGTCACCGGGGAGCTGTTTTTT. It encodes CASSLSTGVTGELFF.

The CDR3 loop is CASSVYRGSSYEQYF. CDR3 coding DNA: TGTGCCAGCAGCGTCTACAGGGGGTCGTCCTACGAGCAGTACTTC. V gene TRBV7-2 combines with J gene TRBJ2-7; 8 bases align to TRBD1. Germline V gene data show CDR1 as SGHTA and CDR2 as FQGNSA. This CDR3 contains 15 residues. The V gene end was trimmed by 5 bases and the J gene end by 1 base; junction bases not matched to a gene: 7. The variable domain in full, completed from reference TRBV7-2 and TRBJ2-7, reads GAGVSQSPSNKVTEKGKDVELRCDPISGHTALYWYRQSLGQGLEFLIYFQGNSAPDKSGLPSDRFSAERTGGSVSTLTIQRTQQEDSAVYLCASSVYRGSSYEQYFGPGTRLTVT.

The chain is built from TRBV11-3 and TRBJ1-1, with TRBD1 as a possible D gene (5 bases). Between the trimmed V and J ends, which lost 1 base and 7 bases, there was a span of 10 bases. The CDR3 runs to 13 residues. Germline-derived CDR1 and CDR2 are SGHNT and YENEEA. For the CDR3, the DNA is TGTGCCAGCAGCTTAGCGCCGGGGGATGAAGCTTTCTTT. Its protein is CASSLAPGDEAFF.